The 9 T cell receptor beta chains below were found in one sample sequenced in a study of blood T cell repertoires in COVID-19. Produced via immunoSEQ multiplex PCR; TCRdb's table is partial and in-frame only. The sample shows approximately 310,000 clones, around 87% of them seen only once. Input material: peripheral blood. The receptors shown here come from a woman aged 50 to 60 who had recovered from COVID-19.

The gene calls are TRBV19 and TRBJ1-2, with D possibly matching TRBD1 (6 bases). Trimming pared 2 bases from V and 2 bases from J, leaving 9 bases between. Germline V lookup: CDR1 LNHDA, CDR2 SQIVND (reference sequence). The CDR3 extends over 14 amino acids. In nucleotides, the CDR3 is TGTGCCAGTAGTATATCAGGACAGAACTATGGCTACACCTTC. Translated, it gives CASSISGQNYGYTF.

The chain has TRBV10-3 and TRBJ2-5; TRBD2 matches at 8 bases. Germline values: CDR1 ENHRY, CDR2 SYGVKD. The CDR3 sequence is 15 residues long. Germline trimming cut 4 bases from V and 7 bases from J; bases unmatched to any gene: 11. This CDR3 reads CAISGASGHGGTQYF. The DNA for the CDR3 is TGTGCCATCAGTGGGGCTAGCGGGCACGGGGGGACCCAGTACTTC.

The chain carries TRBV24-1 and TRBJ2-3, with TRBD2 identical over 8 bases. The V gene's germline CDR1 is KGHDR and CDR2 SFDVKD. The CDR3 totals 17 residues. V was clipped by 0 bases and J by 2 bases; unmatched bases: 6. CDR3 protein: CATSDLQRGGYTDTQYF. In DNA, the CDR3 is TGTGCCACCAGTGATTTGCAACGGGGGGGTTACACAGATACGCAGTATTTT.

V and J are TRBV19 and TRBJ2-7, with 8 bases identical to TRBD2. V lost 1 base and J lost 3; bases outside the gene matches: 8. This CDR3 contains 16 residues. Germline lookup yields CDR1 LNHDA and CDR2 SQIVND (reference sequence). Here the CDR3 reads CASSIGPGGAGYEQYF. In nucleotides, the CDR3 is TGTGCCAGTAGTATAGGCCCGGGGGGGGCCGGCTACGAGCAGTACTTC.

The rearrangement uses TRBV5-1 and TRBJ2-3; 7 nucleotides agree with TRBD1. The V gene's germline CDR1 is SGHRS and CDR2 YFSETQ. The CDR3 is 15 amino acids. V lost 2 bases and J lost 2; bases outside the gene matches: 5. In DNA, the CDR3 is TGCGCCAGCAGCTTAATGACAGGGAACACAGATACGCAGTATTTT. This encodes CASSLMTGNTDTQYF.

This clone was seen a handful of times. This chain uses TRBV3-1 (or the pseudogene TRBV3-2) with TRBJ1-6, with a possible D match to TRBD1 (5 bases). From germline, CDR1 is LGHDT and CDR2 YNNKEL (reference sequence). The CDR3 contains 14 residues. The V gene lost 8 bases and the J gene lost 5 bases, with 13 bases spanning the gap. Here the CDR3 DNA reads TGTGCCAGCGGGGCGGGAGGTAATAATTCACCCCTCCACTTT. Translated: CASGAGGNNSPLHF.

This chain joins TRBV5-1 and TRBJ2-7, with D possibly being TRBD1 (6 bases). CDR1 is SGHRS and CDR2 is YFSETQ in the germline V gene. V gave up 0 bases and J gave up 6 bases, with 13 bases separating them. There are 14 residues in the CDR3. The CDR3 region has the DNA TGCGCCAGCAGCTTGGAGACAGGCCTTACCGAGCAGTACTTC. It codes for CASSLETGLTEQYF. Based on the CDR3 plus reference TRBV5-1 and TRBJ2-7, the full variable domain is KAGVTQTPRYLIKTRGQQVTLSCSPISGHRSVSWYQQTPGQGLQFLFEYFSETQRNKGNFPGRFSGRQFSNSRSEMNVSTLELGDSALYLCASSLETGLTEQYFGPGTRLTVT.

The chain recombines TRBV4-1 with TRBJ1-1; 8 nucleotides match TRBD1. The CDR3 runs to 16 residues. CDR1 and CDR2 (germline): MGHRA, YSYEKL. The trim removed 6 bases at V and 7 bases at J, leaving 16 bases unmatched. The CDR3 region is CASSRQARTGLVEAFF. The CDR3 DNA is TGCGCCAGCAGTCGCCAAGCCAGGACAGGGTTGGTTGAAGCTTTCTTT.

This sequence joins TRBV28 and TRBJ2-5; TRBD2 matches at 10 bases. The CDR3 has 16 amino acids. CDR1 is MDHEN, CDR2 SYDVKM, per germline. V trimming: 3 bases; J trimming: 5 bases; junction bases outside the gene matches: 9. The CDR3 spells CASSLGAAGGRETQYF. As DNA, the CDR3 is TGTGCCAGCAGTTTGGGGGCAGCGGGGGGGCGTGAGACCCAGTACTTC.